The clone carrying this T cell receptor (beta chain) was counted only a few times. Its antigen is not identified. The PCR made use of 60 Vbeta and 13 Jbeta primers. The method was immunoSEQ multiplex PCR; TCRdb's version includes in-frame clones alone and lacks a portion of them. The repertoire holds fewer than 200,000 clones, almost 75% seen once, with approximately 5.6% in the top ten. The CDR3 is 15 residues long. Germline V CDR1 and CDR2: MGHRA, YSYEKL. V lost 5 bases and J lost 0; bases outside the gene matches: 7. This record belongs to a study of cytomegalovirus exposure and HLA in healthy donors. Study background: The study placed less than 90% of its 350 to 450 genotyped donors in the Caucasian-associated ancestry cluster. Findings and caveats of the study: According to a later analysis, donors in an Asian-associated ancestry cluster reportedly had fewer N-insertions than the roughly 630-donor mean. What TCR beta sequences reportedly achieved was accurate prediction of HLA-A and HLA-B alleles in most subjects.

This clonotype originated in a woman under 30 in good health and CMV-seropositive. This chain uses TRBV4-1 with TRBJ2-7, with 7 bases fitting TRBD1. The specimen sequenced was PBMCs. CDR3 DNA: TGCGCCAGCAGCTATCGAACAGGGGTCTCCTACGAGCAGTACTTC. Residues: CASSYRTGVSYEQYF.